These 7 T cell receptor beta chains were sequenced from one sample in a study of cytomegalovirus exposure and HLA in healthy donors. Here immunoSEQ multiplex PCR was the method, and the copy in TCRdb shows in-frame clones only, minus some. The data hold a few hundred thousand clones, with 80% to 85% observed a single time. The source material was PBMCs. The source of these receptors is a woman in her 30s in good health and CMV-seropositive.

This clone was picked up one time. This sequence joins TRBV6-5 and TRBJ1-1; 10 bases agree with TRBD1. The germline gives CDR1 MNHEY, CDR2 SVGAGI. Trimming cost V 7 bases and J 3 bases; bases outside gene matches: 5. The CDR3 length is 14 residues. The DNA of the CDR3 is TGTGCCAGCAAAGACAGGGGGCTATACACTGAAGCTTTCTTT. Translation gives CASKDRGLYTEAFF.

DNA for the CDR3: TGTGCCAGCAGCCGTGACGGGAGAAACACCATATATTTT. Its translation: CASSRDGRNTIYF. J is TRBJ1-3 and V is TRBV6-1, with D hard to call. The CDR3 sequence is 13 residues long. Trimming shortened V by 6 bases and J by 5 bases, and 11 bases separated the two germline ends. Germline values: CDR1 MNHNS, CDR2 SASEGT.

V gene TRBV29-1 combines with J gene TRBJ2-3; 7 bases are shared with TRBD2. Unmatched junction bases numbered 10, after V lost 7 bases and J lost 3 bases. The length of the CDR3 is 14 residues. Germline values: CDR1 SQVTM, CDR2 ANQGSEA. The CDR3 is CSAILALRTDTQYF. The CDR3 coding sequence is TGCAGCGCAATACTAGCGCTTAGGACAGATACGCAGTATTTT.

A remark on this clone: Distinct nucleotide sequences in the sample also encode this CDR3. V gene TRBV6-5 combines with J gene TRBJ2-3; 7 nucleotides line up with TRBD2. This CDR3 has 15 residues. CDR1 is MNHEY, CDR2 SVGAGI, per germline. J was trimmed by 0 bases and V by 3 bases; bases with no gene match: 3. This CDR3 reads CASSYGGRSTDTQYF. The CDR3 DNA is TGTGCCAGCAGTTATGGCGGGAGAAGCACAGATACGCAGTATTTT.

The rearrangement links TRBV5-1 to TRBJ1-1; D is unresolved. The V end was cut by 4 bases, the J end by 3 bases, with 13 bases between. CDR3 size: 14 residues. Looked up from germline, CDR1 is SGHRS and CDR2 is YFSETQ. Here the CDR3 DNA reads TGCGCCAGCAGCAACTATCATGAAGACACTGAAGCTTTCTTT. It is translated as CASSNYHEDTEAFF.

The table lists this clone with a few counts. V gene TRBV19 combines with J gene TRBJ2-7; no reliable D call. V lost 5 bases and J lost 9, with 17 bases in between. Germline assignment: CDR1 LNHDA and CDR2 SQIVND (reference sequence). This CDR3 contains 13 residues. The CDR3 sequence is CASSDLTPGVQYF. In DNA, the CDR3 is TGTGCCAGTAGTGACCTGACCCCCGGAGTGCAGTACTTC. Full variable domain (outside the CDR3, taken from reference TRBV19 and TRBJ2-7): DGGITQSPKYLFRKEGQNVTLSCEQNLNHDAMYWYRQDPGQGLRLIYYSQIVNDFQKGDIAEGYSVSREKKESFPLTVTSAQKNPTAFYLCASSDLTPGVQYFGPGTRLTVT.

The J gene is TRBJ2-6, the V gene TRBV29-1, with D perhaps TRBD1 or TRBD2 (7 bases each). Trimming left V 6 bases short and J 4 bases short, with 19 bases between. In germline, CDR1 is SQVTM, CDR2 ANQGSEA. The CDR3 contains 16 residues. This CDR3 is CSVPREGAQGANVLTF. The CDR3 region has the DNA TGCAGCGTCCCTAGGGAGGGGGCGCAAGGGGCCAACGTCCTGACTTTC. The full variable domain, completed using reference TRBV29-1 and TRBJ2-6, is SAVISQKPSRDICQRGTSLTIQCQVDSQVTMMFWYRQQPGQSLTLIATANQGSEATYESGFVIDKFPISRPNLTFSTLTVSNMSPEDSSIYLCSVPREGAQGANVLTFGAGSRLTVL.